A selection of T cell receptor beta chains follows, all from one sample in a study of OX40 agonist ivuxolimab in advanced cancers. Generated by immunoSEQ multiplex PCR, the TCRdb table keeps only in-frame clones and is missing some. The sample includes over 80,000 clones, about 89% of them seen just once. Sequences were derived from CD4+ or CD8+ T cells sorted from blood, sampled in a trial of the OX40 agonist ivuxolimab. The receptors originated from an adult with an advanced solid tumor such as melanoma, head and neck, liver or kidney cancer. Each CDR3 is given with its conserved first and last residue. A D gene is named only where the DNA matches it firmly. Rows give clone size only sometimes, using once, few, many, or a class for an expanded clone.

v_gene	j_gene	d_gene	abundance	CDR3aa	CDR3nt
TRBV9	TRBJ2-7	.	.	CASNRDGFYEQYF	TGTGCCAGCAACCGTGACGGATTCTACGAGCAGTACTTC
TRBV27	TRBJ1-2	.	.	CASSRWQDYGYTF	TGTGCCAGCAGTCGATGGCAAGACTATGGCTACACCTTC
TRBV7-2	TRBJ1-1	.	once	CASSPRGSSTEAFF	TGTGCCAGCAGCCCGAGAGGGTCGAGCACTGAAGCTTTCTTT
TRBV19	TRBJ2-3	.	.	CASSTGAEGEDTQYF	TGTGCCAGTAGTACTGGCGCCGAGGGTGAAGATACGCAGTATTTT
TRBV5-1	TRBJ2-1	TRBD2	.	CASSLMGLAGDNEQFF	TGCGCCAGCAGCTTGATGGGACTAGCGGGAGACAATGAGCAGTTCTTC
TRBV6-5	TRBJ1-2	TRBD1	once	CASSPATGRYGYTF	TGTGCCAGCAGTCCAGCGACAGGGCGCTATGGCTACACCTTC
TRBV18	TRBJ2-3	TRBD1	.	CASTPIQGTTDTQYF	TGTGCCAGCACTCCAATACAGGGGACCACAGATACGCAGTATTTT
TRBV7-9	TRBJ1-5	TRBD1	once	CASSPTGGANQPQHF	TGTGCCAGCAGCCCTACAGGGGGTGCCAATCAGCCCCAGCATTTT
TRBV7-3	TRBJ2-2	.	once	CASSVGLGAGELFF	TGTGCCAGCAGCGTCGGGCTCGGCGCCGGGGAGCTGTTTTTT
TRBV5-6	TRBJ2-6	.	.	CASSLGAGANVLTF	TGTGCCAGCAGCTTGGGAGCCGGGGCCAACGTCCTGACTTTC
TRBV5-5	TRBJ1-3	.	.	CASSLDGSSGNTIYF	TGTGCCAGCAGCTTGGACGGTAGCTCTGGAAACACCATATATTTT
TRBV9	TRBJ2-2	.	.	CASSSKNTGELFF	TGTGCCAGCAGCTCAAAGAACACCGGGGAGCTGTTTTTT
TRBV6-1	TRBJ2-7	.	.	CASSEPEARLSYEQYF	TGTGCCAGCAGTGAACCAGAAGCCCGACTCTCCTACGAGCAGTACTTC
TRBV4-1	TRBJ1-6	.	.	CASSQEGRLPNSPLHF	TGCGCCAGCAGCCAAGAGGGCCGCCTACCAAATTCACCCCTCCACTTT
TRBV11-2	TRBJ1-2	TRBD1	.	CASSFLTGEYGYTF	TGTGCCAGCAGCTTCTTAACAGGGGAATATGGCTACACCTTC
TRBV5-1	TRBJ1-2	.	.	CASSLVGSVNYGYTF	TGCGCCAGCAGCTTGGTGGGGAGTGTTAACTATGGCTACACCTTC
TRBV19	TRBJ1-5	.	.	CASSIMLVGNQPQHF	TGTGCCAGTAGTATCATGCTGGTGGGCAATCAGCCCCAGCATTTT
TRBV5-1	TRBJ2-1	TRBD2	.	CASSLASGASYNEQFF	TGCGCCAGCAGCTTGGCAAGCGGGGCCTCCTACAATGAGCAGTTCTTC
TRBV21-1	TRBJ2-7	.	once	CASSIVSRTGWAYEQYF	TGTGCCAGCAGCATAGTATCCCGGACAGGTTGGGCCTACGAGCAGTACTTC
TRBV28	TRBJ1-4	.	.	CASSSISKGDEKLFF	TGTGCCAGCAGCTCCATCTCTAAAGGGGATGAAAAACTGTTTTTT
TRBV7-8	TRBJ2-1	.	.	CASSSKRWFDEQFF	TGTGCCAGCAGCTCAAAGAGGTGGTTCGATGAGCAGTTCTTC